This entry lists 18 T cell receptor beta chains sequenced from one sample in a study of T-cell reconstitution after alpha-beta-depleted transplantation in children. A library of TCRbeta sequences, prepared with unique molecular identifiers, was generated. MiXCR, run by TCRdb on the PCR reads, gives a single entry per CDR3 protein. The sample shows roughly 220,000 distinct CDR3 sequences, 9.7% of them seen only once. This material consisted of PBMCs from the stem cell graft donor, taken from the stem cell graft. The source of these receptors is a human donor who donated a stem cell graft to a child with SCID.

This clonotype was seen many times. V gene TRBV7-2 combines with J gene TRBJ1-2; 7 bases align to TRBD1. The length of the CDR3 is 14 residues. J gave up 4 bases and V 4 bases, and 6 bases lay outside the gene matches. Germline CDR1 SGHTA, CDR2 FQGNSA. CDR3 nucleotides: TGTGCCAGCAGCTCCCCCCCAGGGGGCTATGGCTACACCTTC. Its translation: CASSSPPGGYGYTF.

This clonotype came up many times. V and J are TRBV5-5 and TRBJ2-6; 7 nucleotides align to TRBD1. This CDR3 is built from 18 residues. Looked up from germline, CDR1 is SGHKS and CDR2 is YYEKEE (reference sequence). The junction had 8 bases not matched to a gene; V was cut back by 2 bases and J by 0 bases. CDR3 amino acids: CASSFRQGAASGANVLTF. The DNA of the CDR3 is TGTGCCAGCAGCTTCCGACAGGGTGCTGCCTCTGGGGCCAACGTCCTGACTTTC.

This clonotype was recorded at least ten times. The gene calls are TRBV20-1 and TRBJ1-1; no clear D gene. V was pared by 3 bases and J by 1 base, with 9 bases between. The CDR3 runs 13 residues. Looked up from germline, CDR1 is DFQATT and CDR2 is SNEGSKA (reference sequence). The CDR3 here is CSASFNRNTEAFF. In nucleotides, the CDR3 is TGCAGTGCTAGCTTCAACAGGAACACTGAAGCTTTCTTT.

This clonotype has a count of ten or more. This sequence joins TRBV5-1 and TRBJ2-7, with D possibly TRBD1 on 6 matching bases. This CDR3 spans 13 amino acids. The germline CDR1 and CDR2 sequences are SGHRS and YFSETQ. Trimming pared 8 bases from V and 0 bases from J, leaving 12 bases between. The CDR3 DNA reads TGCGCCAGTGCACCGGGACACTCCTACGAGCAGTACTTC. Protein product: CASAPGHSYEQYF.

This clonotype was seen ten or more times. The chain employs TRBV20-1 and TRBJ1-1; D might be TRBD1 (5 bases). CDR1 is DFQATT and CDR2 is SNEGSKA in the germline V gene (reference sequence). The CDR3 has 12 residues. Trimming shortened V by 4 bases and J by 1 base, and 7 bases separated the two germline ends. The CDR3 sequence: CSATGWNTEAFF. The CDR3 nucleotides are TGCAGTGCTACAGGGTGGAACACTGAAGCTTTCTTT.

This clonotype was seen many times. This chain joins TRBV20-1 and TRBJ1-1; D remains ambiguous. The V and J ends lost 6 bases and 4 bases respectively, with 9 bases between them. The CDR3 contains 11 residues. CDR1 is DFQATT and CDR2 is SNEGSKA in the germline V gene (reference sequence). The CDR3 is CSARFGTEAFF. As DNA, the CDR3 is TGCAGTGCCCGTTTTGGCACTGAAGCTTTCTTT.

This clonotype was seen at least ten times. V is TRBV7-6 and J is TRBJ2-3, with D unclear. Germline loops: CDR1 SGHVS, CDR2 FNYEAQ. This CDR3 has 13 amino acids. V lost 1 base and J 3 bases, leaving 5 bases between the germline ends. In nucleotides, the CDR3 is TGTGCCAGCAGCTTAGTAGGGACAGATACGCAGTATTTT. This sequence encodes CASSLVGTDTQYF.

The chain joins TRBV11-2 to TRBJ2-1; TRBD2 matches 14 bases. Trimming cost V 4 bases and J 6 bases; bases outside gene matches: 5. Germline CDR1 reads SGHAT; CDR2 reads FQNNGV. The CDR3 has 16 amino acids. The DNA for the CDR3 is TGTGCCAGCAGCTCCTCCGGGACTAGCGGGGGCAATGAGCAGTTCTTC. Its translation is CASSSSGTSGGNEQFF.

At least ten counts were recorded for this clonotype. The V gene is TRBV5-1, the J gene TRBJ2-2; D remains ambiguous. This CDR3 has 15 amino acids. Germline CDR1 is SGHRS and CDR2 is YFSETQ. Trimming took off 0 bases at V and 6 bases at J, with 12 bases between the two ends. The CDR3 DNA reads TGCGCCAGCAGCTTGGGAGACGGAAGATCCGGGGAGCTGTTTTTT. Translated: CASSLGDGRSGELFF.

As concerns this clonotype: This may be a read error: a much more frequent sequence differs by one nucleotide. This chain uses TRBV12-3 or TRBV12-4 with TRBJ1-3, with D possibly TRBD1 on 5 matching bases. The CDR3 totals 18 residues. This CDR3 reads CACSLGRGTVSSGNTIYF. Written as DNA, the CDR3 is TGTGCCTGCAGTTTAGGACGGGGGACGGTCAGCTCTGGAAACACCATATATTTT.

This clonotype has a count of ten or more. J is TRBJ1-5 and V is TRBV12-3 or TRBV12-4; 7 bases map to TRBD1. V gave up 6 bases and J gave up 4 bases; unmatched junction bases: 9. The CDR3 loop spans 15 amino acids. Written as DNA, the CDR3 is TGTGCCAGCAGCTTGACAGGGCCGTTGAATCAGCCCCAGCATTTT. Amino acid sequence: CASSLTGPLNQPQHF.

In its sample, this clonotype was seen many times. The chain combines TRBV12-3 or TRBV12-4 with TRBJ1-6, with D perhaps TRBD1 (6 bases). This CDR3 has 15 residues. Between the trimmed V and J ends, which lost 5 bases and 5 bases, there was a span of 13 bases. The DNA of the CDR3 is TGTGCCAGCAGTGGGGGGGCGTTCGATAATTCACCCCTCCACTTT. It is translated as CASSGGAFDNSPLHF.

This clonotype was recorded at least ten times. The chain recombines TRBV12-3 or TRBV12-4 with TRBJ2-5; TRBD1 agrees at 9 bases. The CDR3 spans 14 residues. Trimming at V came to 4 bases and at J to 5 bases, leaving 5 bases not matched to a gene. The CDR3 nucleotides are TGTGCCAGCAGTTCCGGGACAGGGAGGGAGACCCAGTACTTC. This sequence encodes CASSSGTGRETQYF.

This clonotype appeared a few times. The CDR3 DNA sequence: TGTGCCAGCAGCCACTCGGAGACCCAGTACTTC. This translates into CASSHSETQYF. V and J are TRBV3-1 and TRBJ2-5, with D unclear. Between the trimmed V and J ends, which lost 3 bases and 5 bases, there was a span of 4 bases. Germline lookup yields CDR1 LGHDT and CDR2 YNNKEL (reference sequence). This CDR3 has 11 amino acids.

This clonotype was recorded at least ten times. In DNA form, the CDR3 reads TGCGCCAGCAGCCAAACCCCAGGGGCCGGAAGCAATCAGCCCCAGCATTTT. Protein product: CASSQTPGAGSNQPQHF. The chain carries TRBV4-1 and TRBJ1-5, with D perhaps matching TRBD1 (6 bases). Trimming removed 2 bases at V and 1 base at J, with 15 bases between. There are 17 residues in the CDR3. Germline CDR1 reads MGHRA; CDR2 reads YSYEKL.

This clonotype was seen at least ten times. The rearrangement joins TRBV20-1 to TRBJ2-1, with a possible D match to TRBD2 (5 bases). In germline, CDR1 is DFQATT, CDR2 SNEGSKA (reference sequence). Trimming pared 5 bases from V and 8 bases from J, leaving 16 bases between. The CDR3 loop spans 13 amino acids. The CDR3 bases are TGCAGTGCTGGGTTTAACCGGCGGGATGAGCAGTTCTTC. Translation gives CSAGFNRRDEQFF.

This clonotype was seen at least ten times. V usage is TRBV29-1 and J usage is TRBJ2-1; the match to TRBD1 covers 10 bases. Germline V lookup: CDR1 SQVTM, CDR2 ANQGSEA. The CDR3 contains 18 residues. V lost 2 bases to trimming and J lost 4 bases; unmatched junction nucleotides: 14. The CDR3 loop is CSVESTWTGGTIYNEQFF. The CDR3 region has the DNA TGCAGCGTTGAAAGCACTTGGACAGGGGGGACTATATACAATGAGCAGTTCTTC.

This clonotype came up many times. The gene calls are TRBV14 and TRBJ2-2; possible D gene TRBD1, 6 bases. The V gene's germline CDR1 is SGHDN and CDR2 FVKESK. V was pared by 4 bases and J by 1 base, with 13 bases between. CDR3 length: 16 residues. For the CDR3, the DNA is TGTGCCAGCAGCCGGACAGCTCCCATGAACACCGGGGAGCTGTTTTTT. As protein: CASSRTAPMNTGELFF.